A single sample gave rise to the 24 T cell receptor beta chains below, sequenced in a study of CD8 T cells in ankylosing spondylitis. TCRdb used MiXCR to reprocess the 5' RACE reads, holding one entry per CDR3 protein. The sample contains about 42,000 distinct CDR3 sequences, 2.5% to 3% of which appear only once. Sequenced sample: blood, either unsorted or a sorted T cell fraction (not recorded which). These receptors came from a male donor with ankylosing spondylitis or in good health (not recorded which).

This clonotype was recorded many times. This chain uses TRBV9 with TRBJ1-1; TRBD1 aligns across 9 bases. Per germline, CDR1 SGDLS and CDR2 YYNGEE. The CDR3 totals 14 residues. V was clipped by 3 bases and J by 4 bases; unmatched bases: 4. The CDR3 reads CASSAQGASTEAFF. For the CDR3, the DNA is TGTGCCAGCAGCGCACAGGGGGCCTCCACTGAAGCTTTCTTT. Together with reference TRBV9 and TRBJ1-1, the CDR3 gives the full variable domain: DSGVTQTPKHLITATGQRVTLRCSPRSGDLSVYWYQQSLDQGLQFLIQYYNGEERAKGNILERFSAQQFPDLHSELNLSSLELGDSALYFCASSAQGASTEAFFGQGTRLTVV.

This clonotype was observed many times. The genes are TRBV9 and TRBJ2-7; the match to TRBD2 covers 12 bases. The trim removed 0 bases at V and 0 bases at J, leaving 4 bases unmatched. Germline CDR1 and CDR2: SGDLS and YYNGEE. The CDR3 spans 17 residues. CDR3 amino acids: CASSVGRLAGASYEQYF. The CDR3 bases are TGTGCCAGCAGCGTAGGTAGACTAGCGGGAGCCTCCTACGAGCAGTACTTC.

This clonotype is medium-sized by share. The chain's CDR3 is CASSVGGSQETQYF. The CDR3 DNA follows: TGTGCCAGCAGCGTAGGGGGTTCCCAAGAGACCCAGTACTTC. The chain couples TRBV9 to TRBJ2-5, with D unresolved. The V end was cut by 0 bases, the J end by 1 base, with 7 bases between. The CDR3 length is 14 residues. In germline, CDR1 is SGDLS, CDR2 YYNGEE. The whole variable domain, remainder taken from reference TRBV9 and TRBJ2-5, is DSGVTQTPKHLITATGQRVTLRCSPRSGDLSVYWYQQSLDQGLQFLIQYYNGEERAKGNILERFSAQQFPDLHSELNLSSLELGDSALYFCASSVGGSQETQYFGPGTRLLVL.

Many counts were recorded for this clonotype. The J gene is TRBJ2-1, the V gene TRBV9, with D unclear. V was clipped by 0 bases and J by 6 bases, with 7 bases between them. The germline V gene has CDR1 SGDLS and CDR2 YYNGEE. The CDR3 sequence is 13 residues long. This chain's CDR3 is CASSVGSPNEQFF. The CDR3 coding sequence is TGTGCCAGCAGCGTAGGGTCCCCCAATGAGCAGTTCTTC.

This clonotype showed up many times. The chain combines TRBV9 with TRBJ2-5, with 7 bases matching TRBD2. Germline loops: CDR1 SGDLS, CDR2 YYNGEE. The CDR3 spans 15 residues. Trimming at V came to 2 bases and at J to 0 bases, leaving 4 bases not matched to a gene. In nucleotides, the CDR3 is TGTGCCAGCAGCGTGGGGACTAACTACCAAGAGACCCAGTACTTC. This translates into CASSVGTNYQETQYF. The complete variable domain, with remaining parts taken from reference TRBV9 and TRBJ2-5, reads DSGVTQTPKHLITATGQRVTLRCSPRSGDLSVYWYQQSLDQGLQFLIQYYNGEERAKGNILERFSAQQFPDLHSELNLSSLELGDSALYFCASSVGTNYQETQYFGPGTRLLVL.

This clonotype was recorded at least ten times. The chain joins TRBV9 to TRBJ2-7, with D hard to call. Germline-derived CDR1 and CDR2 are SGDLS and YYNGEE. The V gene lost 0 bases and the J gene lost 0 bases, with 10 bases spanning the gap. The CDR3 covers 15 residues. CDR3 DNA sequence: TGTGCCAGCAGCGTAGATAACAGTTACTCCTACGAGCAGTACTTC. It is translated as CASSVDNSYSYEQYF.

This clonotype was seen at least ten times. The genes are TRBV9 and TRBJ1-5; D is unresolved. The CDR3 extends over 15 amino acids. Trimming pared 5 bases from V and 0 bases from J, leaving 12 bases between. Germline loops: CDR1 SGDLS, CDR2 YYNGEE. The CDR3 DNA is TGTGCCAGCAGTTCTGACGGAAATAGCAATCAGCCCCAGCATTTT. Translating gives CASSSDGNSNQPQHF. Full variable domain (outside the CDR3, taken from reference TRBV9 and TRBJ1-5): DSGVTQTPKHLITATGQRVTLRCSPRSGDLSVYWYQQSLDQGLQFLIQYYNGEERAKGNILERFSAQQFPDLHSELNLSSLELGDSALYFCASSSDGNSNQPQHFGDGTRLSIL.

This clonotype occurred many times. This chain uses TRBV29-1 with TRBJ2-7; 11 nucleotides align to TRBD1. V was clipped by 7 bases and J by 4 bases; unmatched bases: 9. Germline V gene data show CDR1 as SQVTM and CDR2 as ANQGSEA. The CDR3 spans 14 residues. The DNA of the CDR3 is TGCAGCGCCGACCGGGACAGGGGGTGGTACGAGCAGTACTTC. It codes for CSADRDRGWYEQYF.

This clonotype was seen ten or more times. The V gene is TRBV9, the J gene TRBJ2-5; unclear D gene. Trimming pared 0 bases from V and 5 bases from J, leaving 11 bases between. The CDR3 loop spans 14 amino acids. CDR1 SGDLS and CDR2 YYNGEE come from the germline V gene. CDR3 DNA: TGTGCCAGCAGCGTAGATAGGTCTAGGGAGACCCAGTACTTC. It is translated as CASSVDRSRETQYF.

There are many counts of this clonotype. The V gene is TRBV9, the J gene TRBJ2-2; no clear D. Germline V lookup: CDR1 SGDLS, CDR2 YYNGEE. The CDR3 consists of 14 residues. The V end was cut by 0 bases, the J end by 6 bases, with 9 bases between. The CDR3 sequence is CASSVGGVSGELFF. The CDR3 DNA reads as TGTGCCAGCAGCGTAGGCGGAGTCTCCGGGGAGCTGTTTTTT.

This clonotype appeared many times. The gene calls are TRBV9 and TRBJ1-2; D remains ambiguous. Deletions cut 3 bases from V and 5 bases from J, with 11 bases between. The CDR3 extends over 13 amino acids. Germline CDR1 reads SGDLS; CDR2 reads YYNGEE. The CDR3 DNA sequence: TGTGCCAGCAGCGCGGACGTTGGGTATGGCTACACCTTC. It is translated as CASSADVGYGYTF.

By share, this clonotype counts as medium-sized. J is TRBJ2-1 and V is TRBV28; no clear D. The CDR3 loop spans 16 amino acids. V dropped 5 bases and J dropped 0 bases, with 14 bases sitting between them. Germline V gene lookup returns CDR1 MDHEN and CDR2 SYDVKM. The CDR3 reads CASSLIPSSSYNEQFF. CDR3 in DNA: TGTGCCAGCAGTCTAATACCTTCTAGCTCCTACAATGAGCAGTTCTTC.

This clonotype was counted many times. CDR3: CASSPRPEGGYTF. CDR3 in DNA: TGTGCCAGCAGCCCCCGGCCCGAGGGGGGCTACACCTTC. The chain joins TRBV9 to TRBJ1-2; D possibly corresponds to TRBD1 (5 bases). The CDR3 is 13 residues long. The germline V gene encodes CDR1 SGDLS and CDR2 YYNGEE. Between the trimmed V and J ends, which lost 4 bases and 8 bases, there was a span of 15 bases.

The sample holds many counts of this clonotype. This chain uses TRBV9 with TRBJ2-2; 7 positions agree with TRBD2. Germline V gene sequence: CDR1 SGDLS, CDR2 YYNGEE. The CDR3 consists of 16 residues. Trimming cost V 3 bases and J 3 bases; bases outside gene matches: 8. The CDR3 spells CASSEIAGTYTGELFF. CDR3 coding DNA: TGTGCCAGCAGCGAGATAGCGGGTACCTACACCGGGGAGCTGTTTTTT.

This clonotype was recorded at least ten times. The rearrangement links TRBV9 to TRBJ2-3; D is uncertain. Trimming stripped 0 bases from V and 9 bases from J, with 11 bases between. CDR1 SGDLS and CDR2 YYNGEE come from the germline V gene. The CDR3 runs 13 residues. The CDR3 nucleotides read TGTGCCAGCAGCGTAGAATCCCTTGACACGCAGTATTTT. It specifies CASSVESLDTQYF.

Many counts were recorded for this clonotype. The J gene is TRBJ2-5, the V gene TRBV9, with TRBD2 matching over 8 bases. V was pared by 0 bases and J by 5 bases, with 6 bases of the junction left unmatched. The germline gives CDR1 SGDLS, CDR2 YYNGEE. The CDR3 is 15 residues long. The DNA of the CDR3 is TGTGCCAGCAGCGTAGTCGCGGGAGGCTGGGAGACCCAGTACTTC. Translating gives CASSVVAGGWETQYF.

This clonotype came up many times. CDR3 DNA: TGTGCCAGCAGCTCAGAAGGGACTAGCACAGATACGCAGTATTTT. Its translation: CASSSEGTSTDTQYF. The J gene is TRBJ2-3, the V gene TRBV9; tentative D call: TRBD2 (6 bases). V was shortened by 4 bases and J by 0 bases, with 12 bases between the two germline ends. Germline V CDR1 and CDR2: SGDLS, YYNGEE. The CDR3 has 15 amino acids.

The sample holds many counts of this clonotype. The rearrangement uses TRBV9 and TRBJ2-7, with 8 bases that match TRBD1. This CDR3 has 13 amino acids. After removal of 3 bases from V and 6 bases from J, the junction contained 5 bases not matched to a gene. Germline V lookup: CDR1 SGDLS, CDR2 YYNGEE. As DNA, the CDR3 is TGTGCCAGCAGCGCCAGAGACAGGGGCGAGCAGTACTTC. It translates to CASSARDRGEQYF.

This clonotype was seen repeatedly, ten times or more. The V call is TRBV9, the J call TRBJ2-1; 7 bases match TRBD2. This CDR3 spans 14 amino acids. The V and J ends lost 8 bases and 9 bases, in that order; junction bases with no gene match: 14. CDR1 SGDLS and CDR2 YYNGEE come from the germline V gene. The CDR3 DNA is TGTGCCAGTGGACGGGCGGGAGCGTTAGGTGAGCAGTTCTTC. It translates to CASGRAGALGEQFF.

This clonotype was counted many times. This chain links TRBV9 with TRBJ1-1; D may be TRBD1 (5 bases). Trimming took 0 bases from V and 6 from J, leaving 18 bases between them. Germline V gene data show CDR1 as SGDLS and CDR2 as YYNGEE. The CDR3 contains 16 residues. The CDR3 here is CASSVATGTIGPEAFF. The CDR3 DNA reads as TGTGCCAGCAGCGTAGCTACCGGGACTATAGGACCTGAAGCTTTCTTT.

This clonotype was found many times. The chain recombines TRBV9 with TRBJ2-1; TRBD2 matches at 9 bases. Trimming took 0 bases from V and 8 from J; bases not matched to a gene: 6. The CDR3 is 15 residues long. Germline V lookup: CDR1 SGDLS, CDR2 YYNGEE. In DNA, the CDR3 is TGTGCCAGCAGCGTAGCCGGACTAGCGTTCCATGAGCAGTTCTTC. Amino acid sequence: CASSVAGLAFHEQFF.

In its sample, this clonotype was seen many times. The V and J genes are TRBV9 and TRBJ2-5; tentative D call: TRBD2 (6 bases). In germline, CDR1 is SGDLS, CDR2 YYNGEE. V shed 4 bases and J shed 3 bases, with 16 bases lying between them. The CDR3 is 15 amino acids. The CDR3 sequence: CASSIAEGRKETQYF. Written as DNA, the CDR3 is TGTGCCAGCAGCATAGCGGAGGGGCGGAAAGAGACCCAGTACTTC.

By share, this clonotype ranks as medium-sized (0.01 to 0.1%). CDR3 in DNA: TGTGCCAGCAGCGTAAAGGGCTCCCGCACAGATACGCAGTATTTT. It translates to CASSVKGSRTDTQYF. The chain carries TRBV9 and TRBJ2-3; D uncertain. The ends were cut back, 1 base at V and 1 base at J, with 10 bases in the middle. Germline V gene sequence: CDR1 SGDLS, CDR2 YYNGEE. This CDR3 has 15 amino acids.

This clonotype was observed many times. The J gene is TRBJ2-3, the V gene TRBV9; 11 bases align to TRBD2. The J segment lost 4 bases and the V segment lost 3 bases, leaving 7 bases of the junction unmatched. The CDR3 spans 16 residues. Germline CDR1 and CDR2: SGDLS and YYNGEE. The CDR3 nucleotides read TGTGCCAGCAGCGCCGGGACTAGCGGAAGATCAGATACGCAGTATTTT. The encoded protein is CASSAGTSGRSDTQYF. The full variable domain, rest sourced from reference TRBV9 and TRBJ2-3, is DSGVTQTPKHLITATGQRVTLRCSPRSGDLSVYWYQQSLDQGLQFLIQYYNGEERAKGNILERFSAQQFPDLHSELNLSSLELGDSALYFCASSAGTSGRSDTQYFGPGTRLTVL.